This TCR beta chain was captured in a study of beta chain features in type 1 diabetes. Investigators reverse transcribed all isolated RNA, so they sequenced expressed TCRB transcripts. Sequencing used immunoSEQ multiplex PCR; TCRdb keeps in-frame clones, though not all of them. Of some 140,000 clones listed, around 9% are singletons. The CDR3 totals 14 residues. The V gene lost 5 bases and the J gene lost 1 base, with 8 bases spanning the gap. Germline loops: CDR1 LNHNV, CDR2 YYDKDF (reference sequence). Comment on this clone: The antigen is not known.

The study, taken as a whole, reports: People with Type 1 diabetes carried modestly yet significantly shorter TCRB CDR3s in all four CD4+ subsets.

This chain links TRBV15 with TRBJ2-2; possibly TRBD1 for D (6 bases). The source material was central memory CD4+ T cells from blood. The sequence was obtained from a man in his thirties or forties with type 1 diabetes. In DNA, the CDR3 is TGTGCCACCAGCCAACAGGGGAACACCGGGGAGCTGTTTTTT. This codes for CATSQQGNTGELFF.